The 28 T cell receptor beta chains below come from one sample, sequenced in a study of OX40 agonist ivuxolimab in advanced cancers. The library was obtained by the immunoSEQ multiplex PCR assay. Not all clones reach the TCRdb copy of this immuneACCESS table, which keeps in-frame sequences only. Checked studies attribute under half of the gap to unresolved V genes and leave the rest unexplained. The sample table shows some 86,000 clones, and roughly 94% are seen once. The ten largest clones represent around a tenth of the sample. The sample was CD4+ or CD8+ T cells sorted from blood, taken in a trial of the OX40 agonist ivuxolimab. These TCRs come from an adult with an advanced solid tumor such as melanoma, head and neck, liver or kidney cancer.

The chain carries TRBV7-2 and TRBJ1-3; D gene ambiguous. The germline V and J ends were trimmed by 2 bases and 0 bases, with 8 bases remaining between them. Germline lookup yields CDR1 SGHTA and CDR2 FQGNSA. CDR3 length: 15 residues. DNA for the CDR3: TGTGCCAGCAGCTTACGCCAGATCTCTGGAAACACCATATATTTT. The encoded protein is CASSLRQISGNTIYF. The variable domain in full, with the rest retrieved from reference TRBV7-2 and TRBJ1-3, is GAGVSQSPSNKVTEKGKDVELRCDPISGHTALYWYRQSLGQGLEFLIYFQGNSAPDKSGLPSDRFSAERTGGSVSTLTIQRTQQEDSAVYLCASSLRQISGNTIYFGEGSWLTVV.

The V gene is TRBV19, the J gene TRBJ2-5, with 9 bases aligning to TRBD2. V was clipped by 6 bases and J by 4 bases; unmatched bases: 9. The germline V gene encodes CDR1 LNHDA and CDR2 SQIVND (reference sequence). The CDR3 covers 15 residues. CDR3 in amino acids: CASSSGTSNPETQYF. The CDR3 DNA is TGTGCCAGTAGCAGTGGGACTAGCAATCCAGAGACCCAGTACTTC. Together with reference TRBV19 and TRBJ2-5, the CDR3 gives the full variable domain: DGGITQSPKYLFRKEGQNVTLSCEQNLNHDAMYWYRQDPGQGLRLIYYSQIVNDFQKGDIAEGYSVSREKKESFPLTVTSAQKNPTAFYLCASSSGTSNPETQYFGPGTRLLVL.

The chain is built from TRBV7-3 and TRBJ1-5, with unresolved D. The CDR3 has 15 residues. The V and J ends lost 2 bases and 9 bases respectively, with 17 bases between them. Germline lookup yields CDR1 SGHTA and CDR2 FQGTGA. The CDR3 DNA reads as TGTGCCAGCAGCTTATCTCACGCTATCCCAGGGCCCCAGCATTTT. This encodes CASSLSHAIPGPQHF.

This chain links TRBV6-5 with TRBJ2-7; TRBD2 aligns across 7 bases. CDR1 is MNHEY, CDR2 SVGAGI, per germline. The CDR3 runs to 14 residues. The junction had 6 bases not matched to a gene; V was cut back by 6 bases and J by 1 base. The CDR3 coding sequence is TGTGCCAGCAGGTCGGGACTACCGTCCTACGAGCAGTACTTC. Amino acids: CASRSGLPSYEQYF.

V gene TRBV7-6 combines with J gene TRBJ1-3, with TRBD1 identical over 7 bases. Germline V gene data show CDR1 as SGHVS and CDR2 as FNYEAQ. This CDR3 has 14 amino acids. V gave up 4 bases and J gave up 1 base; unmatched junction bases: 1. The CDR3 is CASSSTGSGNTIYF. The CDR3, as DNA: TGTGCCAGCAGCTCGACAGGGTCTGGAAACACCATATATTTT.

V is TRBV28 and J is TRBJ2-4; D not resolved. Deletions cut 2 bases from V and 0 bases from J, with 5 bases between. The CDR3 is made up of 14 amino acids. Germline loops: CDR1 MDHEN, CDR2 SYDVKM. The CDR3 DNA is TGTGCCAGCAGTTTAGAGCTAGCCAAAAACATTCAGTACTTC. Protein product: CASSLELAKNIQYF.

V and J are TRBV13 and TRBJ1-5; D uncertain. V dropped 5 bases and J dropped 0 bases, with 11 bases sitting between them. Per the germline V gene, CDR1 is PRHDT and CDR2 is FYEKMQ (reference sequence). This CDR3 comprises 15 residues. The CDR3 here is CASSLPGGSNQPQHF. The DNA for the CDR3 is TGTGCCAGCAGCCTCCCGGGAGGTAGCAATCAGCCCCAGCATTTT.

The rearrangement uses TRBV19 and TRBJ1-1; weak D call: TRBD1 (6 bases). V was shortened by 1 base and J by 8 bases, with 14 bases between the two germline ends. Germline V gives CDR1 LNHDA, CDR2 SQIVND (reference sequence). There are 14 residues in the CDR3. The CDR3 sequence is CASSIGGGIKEAFF. In DNA, the CDR3 is TGTGCCAGTAGTATAGGAGGGGGGATCAAGGAAGCTTTCTTT.

The J gene is TRBJ2-1, the V gene TRBV7-9, with D tentatively TRBD1 (6 bases). CDR1 and CDR2 (germline): SEHNR, FQNEAQ (reference sequence). V was pared by 0 bases and J by 8 bases, with 11 bases between. This CDR3 comprises 14 residues. For the CDR3, the DNA is TGTGCCAGCAGCTTAGCGCCGAGGGGGTATGAGCAGTTCTTC. Translated, it gives CASSLAPRGYEQFF.

The V and J genes are TRBV7-9 and TRBJ1-6; D is uncertain. The CDR3 is 13 residues long. Germline V gives CDR1 SEHNR, CDR2 FQNEAQ (reference sequence). V was trimmed by 1 base and J by 7 bases, leaving 5 bases between them. The CDR3 DNA is TGTGCCAGCAGCTTAGATGAGAATTCACCCCTCCACTTT. It is translated as CASSLDENSPLHF.

The rearrangement uses TRBV7-9 and TRBJ1-6, with D unclear. The CDR3 has 16 residues. CDR1 SEHNR and CDR2 FQNEAQ come from the germline V gene (reference sequence). Between the trimmed V and J ends, which lost 5 bases and 1 base, there was a span of 12 bases. The CDR3 region has the DNA TGTGCCAGCAGCCCTCCCCCCGGGTCCTATAATTCACCCCTCCACTTT. Its protein product is CASSPPPGSYNSPLHF.

Written as DNA, the CDR3 is TGTGCCAGCAGTCAGGGGACAGGGCTCGACTTGAACACTGAAGCTTTCTTT. Its protein product is CASSQGTGLDLNTEAFF. The V gene is TRBV28, the J gene TRBJ1-1; 9 nucleotides line up with TRBD1. The ends lost 5 bases at V and 0 bases at J; junction bases unmatched: 10. The V gene's germline CDR1 is MDHEN and CDR2 SYDVKM. The CDR3 runs to 17 residues.

The chain carries TRBV19 and TRBJ2-5, with 8 bases lining up with TRBD2. Germline CDR1 is LNHDA and CDR2 is SQIVND (reference sequence). V lost 7 bases, J lost 2 bases, and 6 bases stayed unmatched. The CDR3 is made up of 14 amino acids. The CDR3 nucleotides are TGTGCCAGTACGAGAACGGGGGGGCAAGAGACCCAGTACTTC. This codes for CASTRTGGQETQYF.

The chain is built from TRBV18 and TRBJ2-1; 7 nucleotides line up with TRBD2. CDR3 length equals 16 residues. Trimming cost V 2 bases and J 3 bases; bases outside gene matches: 7. CDR1 is KGHSH, CDR2 LQKENI, per germline. CDR3: CASSPLSSGIYNEQFF. CDR3 nucleotide sequence: TGTGCCAGCTCACCATTATCGAGCGGGATCTACAATGAGCAGTTCTTC.

The rearrangement uses TRBV9 and TRBJ2-1, with TRBD1 matching 8 bases. This CDR3 has 15 amino acids. Trimming at V came to 4 bases and at J to 6 bases, leaving 9 bases not matched to a gene. The germline gives CDR1 SGDLS, CDR2 YYNGEE. The CDR3 loop reads CASSTPPTGGNEQFF. The DNA of the CDR3 is TGTGCCAGCAGCACCCCCCCCACAGGGGGCAATGAGCAGTTCTTC.

The chain combines TRBV19 with TRBJ2-1; TRBD2 agrees at 9 bases. Looked up from germline, CDR1 is LNHDA and CDR2 is SQIVND (reference sequence). The CDR3 is made up of 13 amino acids. The trim removed 5 bases at V and 8 bases at J, leaving 4 bases unmatched. The CDR3 DNA follows: TGTGCCAGTAGTCTGGGACTAGCTCATGAGCAGTTCTTC. It yields the protein CASSLGLAHEQFF.

The chain couples TRBV14 to TRBJ2-3, with a weak D call TRBD1 (6 bases). Germline V CDR1 and CDR2: SGHDN, FVKESK. V was cut by 4 bases and J by 1 base, with 12 bases left in between. There are 15 residues in the CDR3. CDR3 amino acids: CASSPQQGGTDTQYF. The CDR3 DNA reads TGTGCCAGCAGCCCCCAACAGGGAGGCACAGATACGCAGTATTTT.

J is TRBJ2-1 and V is TRBV15; D may be TRBD2 (6 bases). The germline gives CDR1 LNHNV, CDR2 YYDKDF (reference sequence). The CDR3 totals 13 residues. V shed 3 bases and J shed 6 bases, with 9 bases lying between them. The CDR3 loop reads CATSSTSFNEQFF. For the CDR3, the DNA is TGTGCCACCAGCAGCACTAGCTTCAATGAGCAGTTCTTC.

A note on this clone: A much larger clonotype is one base distant, so this may be a read error. The CDR3 region is CASSDGASGGGYEQFF. In DNA form, the CDR3 reads TGTGCCAGCAGCGACGGGGCCAGCGGGGGGGGCTATGAGCAGTTCTTC. The genes are TRBV9 and TRBJ2-1; TRBD2 agrees at 10 bases. The CDR3 is made up of 16 amino acids. Germline values: CDR1 SGDLS, CDR2 YYNGEE. J gave up 8 bases and V 3 bases, and 11 bases lay outside the gene matches. Combining the CDR3 with reference TRBV9 and TRBJ2-1 gives the whole variable domain DSGVTQTPKHLITATGQRVTLRCSPRSGDLSVYWYQQSLDQGLQFLIQYYNGEERAKGNILERFSAQQFPDLHSELNLSSLELGDSALYFCASSDGASGGGYEQFFGPGTRLTVL.

The V call is TRBV7-2, the J call TRBJ2-1; 13 bases fit TRBD2. CDR3 length: 16 amino acids. CDR1 SGHTA and CDR2 FQGNSA come from the germline V gene. Trimming at V came to 3 bases and at J to 4 bases, leaving 3 bases not matched to a gene. The CDR3 is CASSFGLAGVYNEQFF. As DNA, the CDR3 is TGTGCCAGCAGCTTCGGACTAGCGGGAGTATACAATGAGCAGTTCTTC.

The V call is TRBV2, the J call TRBJ1-2; 12 bases match TRBD1. The CDR3 has 13 amino acids. The V gene's germline CDR1 is SNHLY and CDR2 FYNNEI. V was clipped by 9 bases and J by 7 bases; unmatched bases: 6. The DNA for the CDR3 is TGTGCCAGGGGGGGACAGGGGGCGACTGGCTACACCTTC. Translation gives CARGGQGATGYTF.

The rearrangement links TRBV15 to TRBJ2-1; D is uncertain. The CDR3 sequence is 14 residues long. The germline CDR1 and CDR2 sequences are LNHNV and YYDKDF (reference sequence). V was trimmed by 1 base and J by 6 bases, leaving 10 bases between them. CDR3 in DNA: TGTGCCACCAGCAGAGGAAGAATGGGCAATGAGCAGTTCTTC. Residues: CATSRGRMGNEQFF.

This chain links TRBV28 with TRBJ2-7, with 13 bases lining up with TRBD2. V was clipped by 6 bases and J by 6 bases; unmatched bases: 5. This CDR3 is built from 14 residues. The germline CDR1 and CDR2 sequences are MDHEN and SYDVKM. CDR3 coding DNA: TGTGCCAGCAGCCCCGGACTAGCGGGAGTCGAGCAGTACTTC. Its translation is CASSPGLAGVEQYF.

The chain has TRBV5-1 and TRBJ2-6; no definite D call. The CDR3 is 18 residues long. CDR1 is SGHRS, CDR2 YFSETQ, per germline. V was cut by 2 bases and J by 4 bases, with 19 bases left in between. The CDR3 loop reads CASSFTRTGWAGANVLTF. The CDR3 DNA is TGCGCCAGCAGCTTTACCCGGACGGGTTGGGCCGGGGCCAACGTCCTGACTTTC.

The chain uses TRBV6-6 and TRBJ1-2; D gene unclear. V gave up 7 bases and J gave up 1 base, with 10 bases separating them. Germline-derived CDR1 and CDR2 are MNHNY and SVGAGI (reference sequence). This CDR3 comprises 13 residues. The CDR3 reads CASIAASNYGYTF. DNA of the CDR3: TGTGCCAGCATCGCAGCCAGTAACTATGGCTACACCTTC.

V and J are TRBV15 and TRBJ2-7; D is perhaps TRBD2 (5 bases). This CDR3 has 14 amino acids. Trimming stripped 9 bases from V and 0 bases from J, with 15 bases between. Germline CDR1 and CDR2: LNHNV and YYDKDF (reference sequence). CDR3 sequence: CATSAGKNSYEQYF. The DNA of the CDR3 is TGTGCCACTTCGGCCGGGAAAAACTCCTACGAGCAGTACTTC. The whole variable domain, remainder taken from reference TRBV15 and TRBJ2-7, is DAMVIQNPRYQVTQFGKPVTLSCSQTLNHNVMYWYQQKSSQAPKLLFHYYDKDFNNEADTPDNFQSRRPNTSFCFLDIRSPGLGDTAMYLCATSAGKNSYEQYFGPGTRLTVT.

The genes are TRBV6-1 and TRBJ2-7; no firm D call. There are 10 residues in the CDR3. From germline, CDR1 is MNHNS and CDR2 SASEGT. In DNA form, the CDR3 reads TGTGCTACAGTCTCCTACGAGCAGTACTTC. Its protein is CATVSYEQYF.

The CDR3 here is CASSLSLTVMNTEAFF. For the CDR3, the DNA is TGTGCCAGCAGTTTATCCCTGACGGTAATGAACACTGAAGCTTTCTTT. The chain combines TRBV28 with TRBJ1-1; D call uncertain. Germline V gene lookup returns CDR1 MDHEN and CDR2 SYDVKM. V was cut by 1 base and J by 0 bases, with 12 bases left in between. The CDR3 sequence is 16 residues long.